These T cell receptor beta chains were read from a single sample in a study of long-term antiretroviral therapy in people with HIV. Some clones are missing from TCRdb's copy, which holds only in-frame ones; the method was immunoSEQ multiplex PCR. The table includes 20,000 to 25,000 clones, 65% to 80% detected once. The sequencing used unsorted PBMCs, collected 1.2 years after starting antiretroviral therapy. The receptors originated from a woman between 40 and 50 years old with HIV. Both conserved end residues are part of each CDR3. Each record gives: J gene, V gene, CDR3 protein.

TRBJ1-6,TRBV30,CAWSPAGSWNSPLHF
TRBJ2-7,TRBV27,CASSFFGQGAWEQYF
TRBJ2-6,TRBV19,CASSIDPSGANVLTF
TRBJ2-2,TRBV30,CACPDSDRAGTGELFF
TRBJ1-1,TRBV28,CASSFEKYGPNTEAFF
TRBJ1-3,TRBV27,CASSLASPSYSGNTIYF
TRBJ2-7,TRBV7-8,CASSLLLTSGGVRGYEQYF
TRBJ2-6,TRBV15,CATSRDPTGAGANVLTF
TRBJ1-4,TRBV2,CASSAGDLSATNEKLFF
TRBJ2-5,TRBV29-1,CSVQTGTGGGETQYF
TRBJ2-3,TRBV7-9,CASSLAQGAPRTDTQYF
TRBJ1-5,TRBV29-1,CKGRPQHF
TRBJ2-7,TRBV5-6,CASSLGLGPNEQYF
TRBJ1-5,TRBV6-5,CASSPDRVYQPQHF
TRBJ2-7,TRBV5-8,CASSFGLVDEQYF